Below, one TCR beta chain is given with its context. Its matching antigen is unknown. The sample originates from a study of human T cells and chemical hapten exposure. Study-wide results and caveats: Controls had significantly fewer large CDR3 similarity clusters than were formed by expanded TCRs.

CDR3 size: 11 residues. Germline CDR1 is MDHEN and CDR2 is SYDVKM. Trimming removed 8 bases from V and 4 bases from J, with 5 bases in between. Time point described: pre-sensitization, week 0. Treatment here: therapeutic diphenylcyclopropenone sensitization with weekly scalp DPC. Total RNA was isolated from unfractionated whole blood. The study enrolled 18 to 70-year-old alopecia patients suitable for DPC. TCRdb fed the RACE reads into MiXCR, producing one record per CDR3 protein. The table lists almost 35,000 distinct CDR3 sequences, 10% of them singletons. The rearrangement links TRBV28 to TRBJ1-4; D gene uncertain. This clonotype was obtained from a man aged 50 or older with alopecia areata. Some clones in this sample may be carry-over from other donors' samples. The source was whole blood, collected in connection with sensitization to the hapten diphenylcyclopropenone (DPC). The CDR3 DNA is TGTGCCAGCGGGCATAATGAAAAACTGTTTTTT. Encoded protein: CASGHNEKLFF. Variable domain in full (rest from reference TRBV28 and TRBJ1-4): DVKVTQSSRYLVKRTGEKVFLECVQDMDHENMFWYRQDPGLGLRLIYFSYDVKMKEKGDIPEGYSVSREKKERFSLILESASTNQTSMYLCASGHNEKLFFGSGTQLSVL.